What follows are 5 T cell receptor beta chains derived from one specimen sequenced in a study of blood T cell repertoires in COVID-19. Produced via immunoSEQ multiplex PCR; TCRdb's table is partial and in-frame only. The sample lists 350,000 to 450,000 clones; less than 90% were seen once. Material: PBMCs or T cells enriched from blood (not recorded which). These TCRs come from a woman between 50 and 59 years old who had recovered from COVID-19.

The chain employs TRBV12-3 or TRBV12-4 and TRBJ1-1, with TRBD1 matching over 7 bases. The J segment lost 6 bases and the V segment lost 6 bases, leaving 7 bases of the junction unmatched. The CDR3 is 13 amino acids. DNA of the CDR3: TGTGCCAGCAGGGTAACAGGGGCGGCTGAAGCTTTCTTT. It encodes CASRVTGAAEAFF.

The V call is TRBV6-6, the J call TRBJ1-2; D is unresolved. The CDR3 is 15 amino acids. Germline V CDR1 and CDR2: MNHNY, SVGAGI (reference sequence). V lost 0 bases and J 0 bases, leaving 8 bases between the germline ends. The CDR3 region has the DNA TGTGCCAGCAGTTACTCGGCCAGTACTAACTATGGCTACACCTTC. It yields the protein CASSYSASTNYGYTF.

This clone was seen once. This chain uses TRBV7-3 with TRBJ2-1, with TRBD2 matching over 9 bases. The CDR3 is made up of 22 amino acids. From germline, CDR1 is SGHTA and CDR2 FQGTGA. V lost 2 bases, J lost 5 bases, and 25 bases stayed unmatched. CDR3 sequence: CASSLDSRGRGSGSLSDNEQFF. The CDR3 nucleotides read TGTGCCAGCAGCTTAGATAGCCGGGGGCGAGGTAGCGGGAGTTTGAGCGACAATGAGCAGTTCTTC.

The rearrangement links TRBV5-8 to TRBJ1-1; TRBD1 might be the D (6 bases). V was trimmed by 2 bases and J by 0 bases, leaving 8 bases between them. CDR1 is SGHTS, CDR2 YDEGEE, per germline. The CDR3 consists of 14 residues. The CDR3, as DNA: TGTGCCAGCAGCTTCGGACAGATGAACACTGAAGCTTTCTTT. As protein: CASSFGQMNTEAFF.

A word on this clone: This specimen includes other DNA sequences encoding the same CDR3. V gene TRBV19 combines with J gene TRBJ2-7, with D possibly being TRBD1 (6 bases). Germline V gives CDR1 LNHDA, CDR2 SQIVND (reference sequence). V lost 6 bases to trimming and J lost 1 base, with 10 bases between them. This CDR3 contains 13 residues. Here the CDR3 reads CASSRTGSYEQYF. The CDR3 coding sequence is TGTGCCAGTAGCCGAACAGGGTCCTACGAGCAGTACTTC.